This T cell receptor beta chain came from a study of blood T cell repertoires in COVID-19. Clinical history as reported by participants underpinned cohort assignment. Repertoires were generated with immunoSEQ multiplex PCR, while TCRdb's copy carries only in-frame clones and drops some. Among about 280,000 clones listed, over 80% were seen once. Trimming cost V 3 bases and J 10 bases, with 16 bases left between them. Germline-derived CDR1 and CDR2 are GTSNPN and SVGIG (reference sequence). CDR3 length: 14 amino acids. The J gene is TRBJ1-6, the V gene TRBV30, with D maybe TRBD1 (6 bases). Source material: PBMCs or T cells enriched from blood (not recorded which). The TCR originated in a woman aged 25 to 39 with acute COVID-19. In DNA form, the CDR3 reads TGTGCCTGGAGACGGCCAGGGGTTTACTCACCCCTCCACTTT. Its protein product is CAWRRPGVYSPLHF.